The 23 T cell receptor beta chains below all came from one sample that was sequenced in a study of T cell responses to AZD1222 COVID-19 vaccine. Assay: immunoSEQ multiplex PCR; the TCRdb copy retains only in-frame clones and omits some. The sample carries 100,000 to 150,000 clones, roughly 90% recorded once. The sample here was peripheral blood, taken on day 0 of AZD1222 vaccination. These receptors all stem from an adult in good health.

This rearrangement joins TRBV15 to TRBJ1-3; the D gene is possibly TRBD1 (6 bases). The CDR3 is 15 amino acids. V lost 0 bases, J lost 3 bases, and 9 bases lay in between. The germline V gene encodes CDR1 LNHNV and CDR2 YYDKDF (reference sequence). CDR3 in amino acids: CATSRDRGGGNTIYF. CDR3 coding DNA: TGTGCCACCAGCAGAGACAGGGGTGGTGGAAACACCATATATTTT.

This chain uses TRBV28 with TRBJ1-1; 7 bases map to TRBD1. J lost 7 bases, V lost 8 bases, and 7 bases had no gene match. The CDR3 loop spans 12 amino acids. Germline V gene data show CDR1 as MDHEN and CDR2 as SYDVKM. The CDR3 coding sequence is TGTGCCAGCCGCTCGGGACAGTTTGAAGCTTTCTTT. Its translation: CASRSGQFEAFF.

This chain joins TRBV7-3 and TRBJ2-5, with 7 bases matching TRBD2. This CDR3 spans 15 amino acids. The ends lost 4 bases at V and 2 bases at J; junction bases unmatched: 7. Germline values: CDR1 SGHTA, CDR2 FQGTGA. The chain's CDR3 is CASSSLADPQETQYF. In DNA form, the CDR3 reads TGTGCCAGCAGCTCCCTAGCGGATCCGCAAGAGACCCAGTACTTC.

The rearrangement uses TRBV9 and TRBJ1-6; 11 bases fit TRBD1. Trimming removed 4 bases from V and 4 bases from J; junction bases left unmatched: 7. The CDR3 covers 17 residues. The germline CDR1 and CDR2 sequences are SGDLS and YYNGEE. CDR3 DNA: TGTGCCAGCAGCTTCCGGGACAGGGGGACGTATAATTCACCCCTCCACTTT. Its protein is CASSFRDRGTYNSPLHF.

The V call is TRBV5-5, the J call TRBJ2-7; D may be TRBD1 (6 bases). CDR1 and CDR2 from the germline V gene are SGHKS and YYEKEE (reference sequence). Trimming removed 4 bases from V and 2 bases from J, with 13 bases in between. There are 14 residues in the CDR3. The CDR3 loop is CASSTRDNTYEQYF. The DNA of the CDR3 is TGTGCCAGCAGCACCCGGGACAATACCTACGAGCAGTACTTC. Together with reference TRBV5-5 and TRBJ2-7, the CDR3 gives the full variable domain: DAGVTQSPTHLIKTRGQQVTLRCSPISGHKSVSWYQQVLGQGPQFIFQYYEKEERGRGNFPDRFSARQFPNYSSELNVNALLLGDSALYLCASSTRDNTYEQYFGPGTRLTVT.

The chain links TRBV7-9 to TRBJ1-5; D is unclear. Trimming cost V 1 base and J 0 bases, with 16 bases left between them. Germline lookup yields CDR1 SEHNR and CDR2 FQNEAQ (reference sequence). The CDR3 totals 18 residues. CDR3 nucleotides: TGTGCCAGCAGCTTAGGCGAGGTGTCGATAGTTAGCAATCAGCCCCAGCATTTT. It is translated as CASSLGEVSIVSNQPQHF.

The chain carries TRBV11-3 and TRBJ2-3, with 7 nucleotides matching TRBD1. The V gene end was trimmed by 3 bases and the J gene end by 2 bases; junction bases not matched to a gene: 5. CDR1 is SGHNT, CDR2 YENEEA, per germline. CDR3 length: 15 residues. The CDR3 reads CASSFRDSYTDTQYF. CDR3 nucleotides: TGTGCCAGCAGCTTTCGGGACAGTTACACAGATACGCAGTATTTT.

This chain uses TRBV12-3 or TRBV12-4 with TRBJ1-1, with a weak D call TRBD1 (6 bases). The CDR3 loop spans 13 amino acids. Trimming removed 3 bases from V and 5 bases from J, with 10 bases in between. CDR3: CASSFGGGTEAFF. The CDR3 DNA sequence: TGTGCCAGCAGTTTTGGGGGCGGGACTGAAGCTTTCTTT.

The V gene is TRBV28, the J gene TRBJ1-2, with D maybe TRBD1 (5 bases). With 3 bases removed from V and 4 bases from J, the gap between germline ends came to 9 bases. The CDR3 length is 13 residues. Germline-derived CDR1 and CDR2 are MDHEN and SYDVKM. The CDR3 region is CASSLGGTYGYTF. CDR3 in DNA: TGTGCCAGCAGTTTGGGAGGGACCTATGGCTACACCTTC.

The chain joins TRBV29-1 to TRBJ2-1; D not certain. Germline V gene data show CDR1 as SQVTM and CDR2 as ANQGSEA. Trimming pared 6 bases from V and 4 bases from J, leaving 10 bases between. This CDR3 spans 12 amino acids. The CDR3: CSVTRRYNEQFF. The DNA of the CDR3 is TGCAGCGTGACTCGGAGATACAATGAGCAGTTCTTC.

V usage is TRBV20-1 and J usage is TRBJ2-7; either TRBD1 or TRBD2 may fit D (6 bases each). CDR3 length: 12 amino acids. Between the trimmed V and J ends, which lost 3 bases and 12 bases, there was a span of 18 bases. Germline CDR1 reads DFQATT; CDR2 reads SNEGSKA (reference sequence). The CDR3 loop is CSASSSTGARYF. The CDR3 DNA sequence: TGCAGTGCTAGTTCCTCCACGGGGGCGCGGTACTTC.

The V call is TRBV7-2, the J call TRBJ2-1; D is perhaps TRBD1 or TRBD2 (5 bases each). The ends were cut back, 4 bases at V and 5 bases at J, with 9 bases in the middle. Germline V gene sequence: CDR1 SGHTA, CDR2 FQGNSA. This CDR3 is built from 13 residues. For the CDR3, the DNA is TGTGCCAGCAGCTGGTGGGGGAACAATGAGCAGTTCTTC. This sequence encodes CASSWWGNNEQFF.

This chain joins TRBV19 and TRBJ2-2; 7 nucleotides align to TRBD1. CDR3 length: 15 residues. The V gene's germline CDR1 is LNHDA and CDR2 SQIVND (reference sequence). Trimming at V came to 5 bases and at J to 3 bases, leaving 6 bases not matched to a gene. The CDR3 sequence is CASSFGQGDTGELFF. The CDR3 region has the DNA TGTGCCAGTAGTTTCGGCCAGGGGGACACCGGGGAGCTGTTTTTT. The full variable domain, with the rest looked up from reference TRBV19 and TRBJ2-2, is DGGITQSPKYLFRKEGQNVTLSCEQNLNHDAMYWYRQDPGQGLRLIYYSQIVNDFQKGDIAEGYSVSREKKESFPLTVTSAQKNPTAFYLCASSFGQGDTGELFFGEGSRLTVL.

The rearrangement joins TRBV7-9 to TRBJ1-1; D is unresolved. V lost 5 bases and J 4 bases, leaving 5 bases between the germline ends. Germline V lookup: CDR1 SEHNR, CDR2 FQNEAQ (reference sequence). The CDR3 is 11 amino acids. CDR3: CASSQTTEAFF. Here the CDR3 DNA reads TGTGCCAGCAGCCAGACCACTGAAGCTTTCTTT. Full variable domain (missing parts from reference TRBV7-9 and TRBJ1-1): DTGVSQNPRHKITKRGQNVTFRCDPISEHNRLYWYRQTLGQGPEFLTYFQNEAQLEKSRLLSDRFSAERPKGSFSTLEIQRTEQGDSAMYLCASSQTTEAFFGQGTRLTVV.

The chain couples TRBV11-2 to TRBJ2-7; D not certain. Germline CDR1 SGHAT, CDR2 FQNNGV. V lost 5 bases and J 6 bases, leaving 17 bases between the germline ends. This CDR3 spans 14 amino acids. CDR3 nucleotide sequence: TGTGCCAGCAGCCCAATTCCCGCCCCTATCGAGCAGTACTTC. This encodes CASSPIPAPIEQYF.

The J gene is TRBJ2-7, the V gene TRBV6-6, with D perhaps matching TRBD1 (5 bases). Germline values: CDR1 MNHNY, CDR2 SVGAGI (reference sequence). This CDR3 comprises 12 residues. The V end was cut by 8 bases, the J end by 4 bases, with 12 bases between. For the CDR3, the DNA is TGTGCCAGCGAAGGGGCCGGGTACGAGCAGTACTTC. It codes for CASEGAGYEQYF.

This clone was picked up one time. The chain links TRBV3-1 (or the pseudogene TRBV3-2) to TRBJ1-3; D is perhaps TRBD1 (6 bases). The CDR3 runs to 16 residues. Per the germline V gene, CDR1 is LGHDT and CDR2 is YNNKEL (reference sequence). V dropped 6 bases and J dropped 3 bases, with 18 bases sitting between them. As DNA, the CDR3 is TGTGCCAGCAGAGCCCCCGGGGGCAGCTTTGGAAACACCATATATTTT. This gives the protein CASRAPGGSFGNTIYF.

The chain combines TRBV6-5 with TRBJ1-6; 9 bases agree with TRBD1. Trimming cost V 5 bases and J 7 bases; bases outside gene matches: 6. The CDR3 extends over 15 amino acids. CDR1 and CDR2 (germline): MNHEY, SVGAGI. Written as DNA, the CDR3 is TGTGCCAGCAGTCCCCGGACAGGGGCCAATTCACCCCTCCACTTT. Amino acid sequence: CASSPRTGANSPLHF.

The rearrangement links TRBV6-5 to TRBJ1-1, with unresolved D. V lost 6 bases to trimming and J lost 0 bases, with 11 bases between them. The germline V gene has CDR1 MNHEY and CDR2 SVGAGI. This CDR3 spans 14 amino acids. CDR3 loop: CASRVTEMNTEAFF. In DNA, the CDR3 is TGTGCCAGCAGGGTTACAGAGATGAACACTGAAGCTTTCTTT.

In nucleotides, the CDR3 is TGCGCCAGCAGACAGGACAGTAACACTGAAGCTTTCTTT. It yields the protein CASRQDSNTEAFF. The chain is built from TRBV5-1 and TRBJ1-1; possibly TRBD1 for D (6 bases). This CDR3 comprises 13 residues. Germline loops: CDR1 SGHRS, CDR2 YFSETQ. Trimming removed 5 bases from V and 2 bases from J, with 10 bases in between.

The chain couples TRBV18 to TRBJ2-1, with 8 bases lining up with TRBD2. There are 15 residues in the CDR3. Germline V gene lookup returns CDR1 KGHSH and CDR2 LQKENI. J gave up 7 bases and V 3 bases, and 8 bases lay outside the gene matches. The CDR3 loop is CASSPTKAGENEQFF. CDR3 in DNA: TGTGCCAGCTCACCGACTAAAGCGGGAGAAAATGAGCAGTTCTTC.

This clone was seen a handful of times. This chain connects TRBV6-5 to TRBJ2-5; tentative D call: TRBD2 (6 bases). The CDR3 has 14 residues. Trimming stripped 2 bases from V and 5 bases from J, with 12 bases between. CDR1 and CDR2 (germline): MNHEY, SVGAGI. CDR3 sequence reads: CASSYLDYGETQYF. Written as DNA, the CDR3 is TGTGCCAGCAGTTACCTGGACTACGGGGAGACCCAGTACTTC.

This clone was found once. The chain couples TRBV5-4 to TRBJ1-6; 7 bases agree with TRBD1. V lost 0 bases and J lost 8; bases outside the gene matches: 17. The CDR3 contains 19 residues. Germline CDR1 SGHNT, CDR2 YYREEE (reference sequence). CDR3 sequence: CASSLGILVGDRDDSPLHF. Here the CDR3 DNA reads TGTGCCAGCAGCTTGGGTATTTTAGTCGGCGACAGGGATGATTCACCCCTCCACTTT.